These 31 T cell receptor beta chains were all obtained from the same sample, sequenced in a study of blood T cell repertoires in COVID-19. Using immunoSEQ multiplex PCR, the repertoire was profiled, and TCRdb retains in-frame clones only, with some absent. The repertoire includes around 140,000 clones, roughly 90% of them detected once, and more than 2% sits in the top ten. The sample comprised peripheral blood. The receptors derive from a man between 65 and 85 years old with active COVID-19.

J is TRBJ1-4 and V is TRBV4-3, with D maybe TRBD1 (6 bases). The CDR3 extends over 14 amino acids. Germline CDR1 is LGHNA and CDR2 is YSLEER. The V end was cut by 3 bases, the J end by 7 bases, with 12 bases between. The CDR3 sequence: CASSQGGASEKLFF. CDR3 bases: TGCGCCAGCAGCCAGGGGGGGGCTAGTGAAAAACTGTTTTTT.

The DNA for the CDR3 is TGTGCCAGCAGCCCGCAGGGCGGAGGGAATCAGCCCCAGCATTTT. It translates to CASSPQGGGNQPQHF. V and J are TRBV6-6 and TRBJ1-5; possible D gene TRBD1, 5 bases. Germline CDR1 is MNHNY and CDR2 is SVGAGI (reference sequence). V was trimmed by 6 bases and J by 4 bases, leaving 16 bases between them. CDR3 size: 15 residues.

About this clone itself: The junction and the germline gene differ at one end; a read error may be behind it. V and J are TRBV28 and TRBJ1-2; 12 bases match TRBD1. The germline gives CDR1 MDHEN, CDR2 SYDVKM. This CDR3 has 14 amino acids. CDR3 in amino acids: CASRSGTGGEKRNF. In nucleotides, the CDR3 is TGTGCCAGCAGGTCCGGGACAGGGGGCGAAAAGAGGAACTTC.

The CDR3 loop reads CASSRTGTALYEQYF. CDR3 DNA sequence: TGTGCCAGCAGCCGAACCGGGACAGCGCTTTACGAGCAGTACTTC. This chain links TRBV11-1 with TRBJ2-7; 7 bases agree with TRBD1. This CDR3 comprises 15 residues. CDR1 is SGHAT and CDR2 is FQDESV in the germline V gene (reference sequence). The V segment lost 5 bases and the J segment 4 bases; nucleotides outside the gene matches: 11. Looking up the rest from reference TRBV11-1 and TRBJ2-7 gives the full variable domain: EAEVAQSPRYKITEKSQAVAFWCDPISGHATLYWYRQILGQGPELLVQFQDESVVDDSQLPKDRFSAERLKGVDSTLKIQPAELGDSAMYLCASSRTGTALYEQYFGPGTRLTVT.

CDR3 DNA sequence: TGTGCCAGCAGTTCTGGGACAGGGGGGGAAAAACTGTTTTTT. Translation gives CASSSGTGGEKLFF. The rearrangement links TRBV28 to TRBJ1-4, with 11 bases identical to TRBD1. V was pared by 4 bases and J by 8 bases, with 3 bases of the junction left unmatched. CDR3 length equals 14 residues. Germline assignment: CDR1 MDHEN and CDR2 SYDVKM.

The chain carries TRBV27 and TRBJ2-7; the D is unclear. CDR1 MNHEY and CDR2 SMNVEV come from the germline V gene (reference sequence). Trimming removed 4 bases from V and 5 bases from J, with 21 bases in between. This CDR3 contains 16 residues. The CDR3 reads CASSSRPLVMSDEQYF. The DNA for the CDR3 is TGTGCCAGCAGTTCCCGTCCCCTAGTTATGTCGGACGAGCAGTACTTC.

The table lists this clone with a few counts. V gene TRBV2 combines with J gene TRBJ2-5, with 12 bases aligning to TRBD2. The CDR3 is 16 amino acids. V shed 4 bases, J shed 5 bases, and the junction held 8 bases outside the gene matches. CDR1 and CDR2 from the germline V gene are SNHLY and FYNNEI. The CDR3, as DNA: TGTGCCAGCAGTGGTGGACTAGCGGGGTTGAGGGAGACCCAGTACTTC. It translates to CASSGGLAGLRETQYF.

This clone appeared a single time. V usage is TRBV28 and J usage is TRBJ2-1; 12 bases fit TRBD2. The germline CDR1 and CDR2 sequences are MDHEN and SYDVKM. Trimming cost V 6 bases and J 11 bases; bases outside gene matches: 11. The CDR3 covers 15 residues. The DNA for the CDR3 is TGTGCCAGCAGCCGAGGGACTAGCGGGCCCGGTCAGCAGTTCTTC. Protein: CASSRGTSGPGQQFF.

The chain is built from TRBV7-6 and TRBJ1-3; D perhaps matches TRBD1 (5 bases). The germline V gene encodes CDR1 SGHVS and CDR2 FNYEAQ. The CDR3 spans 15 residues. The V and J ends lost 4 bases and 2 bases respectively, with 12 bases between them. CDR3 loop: CASSSGRGAGNTIYF. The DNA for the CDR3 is TGTGCCAGCAGCTCGGGCCGGGGGGCTGGAAACACCATATATTTT.

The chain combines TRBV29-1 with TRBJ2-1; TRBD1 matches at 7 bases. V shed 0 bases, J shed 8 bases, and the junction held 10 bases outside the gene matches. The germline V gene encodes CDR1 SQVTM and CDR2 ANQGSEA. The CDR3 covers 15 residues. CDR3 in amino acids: CSVEEADRRMYEQFF. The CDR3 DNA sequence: TGCAGCGTTGAAGAGGCGGACAGGCGTATGTATGAGCAGTTCTTC.

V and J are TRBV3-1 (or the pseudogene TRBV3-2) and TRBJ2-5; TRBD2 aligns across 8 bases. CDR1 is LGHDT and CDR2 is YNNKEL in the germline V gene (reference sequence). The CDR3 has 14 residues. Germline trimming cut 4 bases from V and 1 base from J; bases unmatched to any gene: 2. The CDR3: CASSLRGGQETQYF. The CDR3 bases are TGTGCCAGCAGCCTTCGGGGGGGCCAAGAGACCCAGTACTTC.

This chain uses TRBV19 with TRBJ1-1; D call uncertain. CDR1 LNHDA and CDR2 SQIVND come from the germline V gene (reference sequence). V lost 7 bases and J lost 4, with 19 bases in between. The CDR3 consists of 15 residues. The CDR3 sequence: CASTRGRPEGTEAFF. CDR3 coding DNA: TGTGCCAGTACCCGGGGTCGACCCGAAGGCACTGAAGCTTTCTTT.

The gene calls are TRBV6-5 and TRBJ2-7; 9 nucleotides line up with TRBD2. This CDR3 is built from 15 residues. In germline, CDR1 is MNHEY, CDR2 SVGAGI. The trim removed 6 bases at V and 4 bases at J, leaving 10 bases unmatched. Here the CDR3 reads CASSRSGGRAYEQYF. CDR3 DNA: TGTGCCAGCAGCCGAAGCGGCGGGAGGGCGTACGAGCAGTACTTC.

CDR3 in DNA: TGTGCCAGCAGTGAGACTGGCAATGAGCAGTTCTTC. This sequence encodes CASSETGNEQFF. The chain links TRBV6-4 to TRBJ2-1; no firm D call. This CDR3 is built from 12 residues. Germline CDR1 MRHNA, CDR2 SNTAGT. V was cut by 3 bases and J by 6 bases, with 6 bases left in between.

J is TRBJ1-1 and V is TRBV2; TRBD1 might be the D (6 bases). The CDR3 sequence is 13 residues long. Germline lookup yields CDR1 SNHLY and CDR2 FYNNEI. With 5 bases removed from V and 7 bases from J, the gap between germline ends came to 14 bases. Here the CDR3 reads CASSIGQLIEAFF. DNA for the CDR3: TGTGCCAGCAGTATCGGACAGCTTATTGAAGCTTTCTTT.

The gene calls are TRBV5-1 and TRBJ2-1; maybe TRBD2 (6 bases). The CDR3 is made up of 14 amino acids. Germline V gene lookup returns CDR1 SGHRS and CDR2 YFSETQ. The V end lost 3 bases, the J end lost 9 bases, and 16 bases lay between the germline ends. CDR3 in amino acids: CASSSRLVRGEQFF. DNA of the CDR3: TGCGCCAGCAGCTCTAGACTAGTACGGGGTGAGCAGTTCTTC.

The DNA for the CDR3 is TGTGCCAGTAAGGGGGGGGCAAGCTTTACGAACTATGGCTACACCTTC. Its protein is CASKGGASFTNYGYTF. The chain uses TRBV19 and TRBJ1-2, with D tentatively TRBD1 (6 bases). CDR1 LNHDA and CDR2 SQIVND come from the germline V gene (reference sequence). This CDR3 region has 16 residues. Deletions cut 7 bases from V and 2 bases from J, with 20 bases between.

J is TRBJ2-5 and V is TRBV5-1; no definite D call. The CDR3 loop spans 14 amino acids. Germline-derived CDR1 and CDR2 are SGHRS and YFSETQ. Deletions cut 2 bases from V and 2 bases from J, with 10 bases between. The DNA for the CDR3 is TGCGCCAGCAGCTTTAACAGCCAGCAAGAGACCCAGTACTTC. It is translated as CASSFNSQQETQYF.

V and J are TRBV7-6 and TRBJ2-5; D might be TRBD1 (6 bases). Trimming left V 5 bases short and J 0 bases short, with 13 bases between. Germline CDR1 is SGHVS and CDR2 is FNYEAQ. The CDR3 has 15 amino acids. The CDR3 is CASSLARGYQETQYF. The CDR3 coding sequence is TGTGCCAGCAGCCTCGCCAGGGGATACCAAGAGACCCAGTACTTC.

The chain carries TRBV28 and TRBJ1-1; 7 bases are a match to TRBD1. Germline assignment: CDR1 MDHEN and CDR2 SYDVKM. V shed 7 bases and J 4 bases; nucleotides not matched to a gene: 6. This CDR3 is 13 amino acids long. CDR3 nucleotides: TGTGCCAGCACCCGGGACAGAATCACTGAAGCTTTCTTT. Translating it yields CASTRDRITEAFF.

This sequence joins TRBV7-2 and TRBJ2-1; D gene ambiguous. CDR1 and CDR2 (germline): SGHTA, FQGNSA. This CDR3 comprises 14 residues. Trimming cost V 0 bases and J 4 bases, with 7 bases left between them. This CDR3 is CASSLAYGYNEQFF. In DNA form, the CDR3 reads TGTGCCAGCAGCTTAGCCTACGGGTACAATGAGCAGTTCTTC.

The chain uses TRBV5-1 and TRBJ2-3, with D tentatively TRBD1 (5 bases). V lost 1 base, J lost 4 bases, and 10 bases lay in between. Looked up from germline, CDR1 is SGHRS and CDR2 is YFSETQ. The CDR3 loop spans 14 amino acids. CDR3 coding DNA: TGCGCCAGCAGCTTGTATCAGGGCCCAGATACGCAGTATTTT. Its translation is CASSLYQGPDTQYF.

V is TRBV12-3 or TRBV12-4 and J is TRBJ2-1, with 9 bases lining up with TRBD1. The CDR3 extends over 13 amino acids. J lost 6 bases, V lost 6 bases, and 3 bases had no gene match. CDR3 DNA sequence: TGTGCCAGCAGGCCGGGACAGGGCAATGAGCAGTTCTTC. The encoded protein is CASRPGQGNEQFF.

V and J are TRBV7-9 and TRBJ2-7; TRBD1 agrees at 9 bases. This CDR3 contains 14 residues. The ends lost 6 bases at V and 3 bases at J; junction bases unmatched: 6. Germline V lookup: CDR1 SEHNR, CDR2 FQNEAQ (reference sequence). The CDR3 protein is CASRPPGQGYEQYF. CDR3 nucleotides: TGTGCCAGCAGACCACCGGGACAGGGCTACGAGCAGTACTTC.

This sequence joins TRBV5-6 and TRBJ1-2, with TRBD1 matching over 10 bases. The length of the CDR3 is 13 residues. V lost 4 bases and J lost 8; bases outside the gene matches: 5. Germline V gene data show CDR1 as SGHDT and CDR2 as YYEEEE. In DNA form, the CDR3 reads TGTGCCAGCAGCCCCGGACAGGGGGTAGGCTACACCTTC. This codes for CASSPGQGVGYTF. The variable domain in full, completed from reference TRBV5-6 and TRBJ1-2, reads DAGVTQSPTHLIKTRGQQVTLRCSPKSGHDTVSWYQQALGQGPQFIFQYYEEEERQRGNFPDRFSGHQFPNYSSELNVNALLLGDSALYLCASSPGQGVGYTFGSGTRLTVV.

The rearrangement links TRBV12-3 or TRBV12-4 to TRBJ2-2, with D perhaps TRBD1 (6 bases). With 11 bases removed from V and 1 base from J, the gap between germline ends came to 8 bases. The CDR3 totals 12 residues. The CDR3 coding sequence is TGTGCCCAGGGGCAGAACACCGGGGAGCTGTTTTTT. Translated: CAQGQNTGELFF.

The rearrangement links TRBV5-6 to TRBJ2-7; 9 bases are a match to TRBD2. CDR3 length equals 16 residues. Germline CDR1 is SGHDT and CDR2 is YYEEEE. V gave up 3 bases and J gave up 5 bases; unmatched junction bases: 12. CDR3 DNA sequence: TGTGCCAGCAGCTATTTAGCGGGAGAGGGGATGCACGAGCAGTACTTC. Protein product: CASSYLAGEGMHEQYF.

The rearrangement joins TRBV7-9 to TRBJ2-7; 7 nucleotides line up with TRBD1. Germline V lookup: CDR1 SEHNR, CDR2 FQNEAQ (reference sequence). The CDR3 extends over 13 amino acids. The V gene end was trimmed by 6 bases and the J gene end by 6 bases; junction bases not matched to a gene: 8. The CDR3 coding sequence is TGTGCCAGCAGTCTTGCGACAGGGACCGAGCAGTACTTC. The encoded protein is CASSLATGTEQYF. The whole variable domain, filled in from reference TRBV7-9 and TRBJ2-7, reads DTGVSQNPRHKITKRGQNVTFRCDPISEHNRLYWYRQTLGQGPEFLTYFQNEAQLEKSRLLSDRFSAERPKGSFSTLEIQRTEQGDSAMYLCASSLATGTEQYFGPGTRLTVT.

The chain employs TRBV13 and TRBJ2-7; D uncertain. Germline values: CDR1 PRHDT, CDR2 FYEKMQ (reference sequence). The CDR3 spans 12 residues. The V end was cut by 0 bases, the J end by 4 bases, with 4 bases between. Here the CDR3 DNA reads TGTGCCAGCAGCTTAGGACAGTACGAGCAGTACTTC. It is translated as CASSLGQYEQYF.

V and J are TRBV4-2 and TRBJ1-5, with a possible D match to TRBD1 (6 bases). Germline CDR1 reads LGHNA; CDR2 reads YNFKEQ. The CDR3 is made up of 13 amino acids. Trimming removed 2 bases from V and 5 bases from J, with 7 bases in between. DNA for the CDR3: TGTGCCAGCAGCCAAAACAGGGATCAGCCCCAGCATTTT. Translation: CASSQNRDQPQHF.

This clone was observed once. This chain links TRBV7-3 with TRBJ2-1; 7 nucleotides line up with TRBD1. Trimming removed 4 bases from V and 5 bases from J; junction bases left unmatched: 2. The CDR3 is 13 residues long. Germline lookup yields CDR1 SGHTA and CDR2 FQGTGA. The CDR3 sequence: CASSWGTDNEQFF. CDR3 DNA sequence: TGTGCCAGCAGCTGGGGGACAGACAATGAGCAGTTCTTC.